The rows below give T cell receptor beta chains drawn from one sample of a study of human T cells and chemical hapten exposure. TCRdb recomputed calls from the 5' RACE reads with MiXCR, one row per CDR3 protein. Among 130,000 or so distinct CDR3 sequences listed, roughly 4.1% were seen once. These receptors were taken from a female donor in good health. Both conserved end residues are trimmed from each CDR3.

CDR3aa: ASSFGHVIPNYGYT; v_gene: TRBV5-1; j_gene: TRBJ1-2
CDR3aa: ASSEPRGNQPQH; v_gene: TRBV19; j_gene: TRBJ1-5
CDR3aa: ASSQEQVSNQPQH; v_gene: TRBV18; j_gene: TRBJ1-5
CDR3aa: ASSEDGTNSPLH; v_gene: TRBV2; j_gene: TRBJ1-6
CDR3aa: ASSFLGGVLYEQY; v_gene: TRBV12-3/TRBV12-4; j_gene: TRBJ2-7
CDR3aa: ATKTGSSGNTIY; v_gene: TRBV10-3; j_gene: TRBJ1-3
CDR3aa: ASSQGQRINQPQH; v_gene: TRBV7-9; j_gene: TRBJ1-5
CDR3aa: ASSPIRAEQLYEGYT; v_gene: TRBV18; j_gene: TRBJ1-2
CDR3aa: ASSWTGVETQY; v_gene: TRBV5-4; j_gene: TRBJ2-5
CDR3aa: ASSLQQVSTEAF; v_gene: TRBV7-9; j_gene: TRBJ1-1